A single sample gave rise to the 32 T cell receptor beta chains below, sequenced in a study of post-analysis software for immune sequencing data. Study results and caveats: Elevated frequency relative to controls characterized several TRBV segments in patients, TRBV5-6, TRBV5-1 and TRBV20-1 among them.

Presence of unique molecular identifiers characterized the TCR beta cDNA libraries. MiXCR, applied by TCRdb to the PCR reads, yields one record per CDR3 protein. Among about 460,000 distinct CDR3 sequences, around 40% were seen once, and the ten largest hold about 12%. Which antigens these TCRs recognize remains unknown. Input material: blood. These TCRs come from a girl aged 10 to 17 with multiple sclerosis.

The genes are TRBV2 and TRBJ2-1; 10 bases map to TRBD2. The V segment lost 2 bases and the J segment 7 bases; nucleotides outside the gene matches: 8. The length of the CDR3 is 16 residues. Germline V lookup: CDR1 SNHLY, CDR2 FYNNEI. DNA for the CDR3: TGTGCCAGCAGTGAACTAGCGGGAGAGCTGGTTAATGAGCAGTTCTTC. Its translation: CASSELAGELVNEQFF.

The CDR3 DNA sequence: TGTGCCAGCAGTACTGACTTAGGGGCGGAGGAGACCCAGTACTTC. The encoded protein is CASSTDLGAEETQYF. The genes are TRBV12-3 or TRBV12-4 and TRBJ2-5, with a weak D call TRBD1 (5 bases). V lost 5 bases and J lost 5, with 18 bases in between. This CDR3 region has 15 residues.

This clonotype was counted only a few times. The V gene is TRBV7-2, the J gene TRBJ2-5; no clear D. The CDR3 runs to 12 residues. Trimming stripped 2 bases from V and 4 bases from J, with 5 bases between. Germline V CDR1 and CDR2: SGHTA, FQGNSA. For the CDR3, the DNA is TGTGCCAGCAGCTTACTGACAGAGACCCAGTACTTC. Translating it yields CASSLLTETQYF.

This clonotype was observed a few times. CDR3 nucleotides: TGTGCCATCAGTACAGGGATTGAGCAGTTCTTC. Translated: CAISTGIEQFF. The V gene is TRBV10-3, the J gene TRBJ2-1, with a tentative D call TRBD1 (6 bases). Looked up from germline, CDR1 is ENHRY and CDR2 is SYGVKD. V lost 5 bases, J lost 9 bases, and 8 bases lay in between. The CDR3 sequence is 11 residues long.

This clonotype has a single count. A read error is possible here, since a much larger clone lies one base away. J is TRBJ2-7 and V is TRBV20-1; maybe TRBD1 (6 bases). Germline values: CDR1 DFQATT, CDR2 SNEGSKA (reference sequence). The CDR3 totals 14 residues. Trimming removed 6 bases at V and 6 bases at J, with 21 bases between. The CDR3 here is CSAAPGTRGGEQYF. CDR3 DNA sequence: TGCAGTGCCGCACCCGGGACAAGGGGCGGCGAGCAGTACTTC.

The V call is TRBV20-1, the J call TRBJ1-5; possible D gene TRBD1, 5 bases. Per the germline V gene, CDR1 is DFQATT and CDR2 is SNEGSKA (reference sequence). V shed 5 bases and J shed 3 bases, with 14 bases lying between them. The CDR3 runs 14 residues. The CDR3 region has the DNA TGCAGTGCTGGGAAGGGGCAGATCAATCAGCCCCAGCATTTT. Amino acid sequence: CSAGKGQINQPQHF.

The chain has TRBV4-1 and TRBJ2-4, with TRBD2 matching over 8 bases. V dropped 2 bases and J dropped 1; count of bases not matched to a gene: 4. The CDR3 totals 16 residues. Germline CDR1 reads MGHRA; CDR2 reads YSYEKL. The CDR3 spells CASSQPTSGAKNIQYF. CDR3 bases: TGCGCCAGCAGCCAACCTACTAGCGGCGCCAAAAACATTCAGTACTTC.

This clonotype has more than one count but fewer than ten. V gene TRBV6-6 combines with J gene TRBJ2-1; 8 nucleotides align to TRBD2. J gave up 3 bases and V 0 bases, and 4 bases lay outside the gene matches. Germline V gene lookup returns CDR1 MNHNY and CDR2 SVGAGI (reference sequence). This CDR3 is built from 16 residues. The CDR3 protein is CASSYSVTSDYNEQFF. The DNA of the CDR3 is TGTGCCAGCAGTTACTCTGTGACTAGCGACTACAATGAGCAGTTCTTC.

With regard to this clonotype: A junction boundary mismatches the germline segment, possibly from a read error. V gene TRBV28 combines with J gene TRBJ1-4, with a tentative D call TRBD1 (6 bases). The CDR3 has 15 amino acids. Germline CDR1 MDHEN, CDR2 SYDVKM. The CDR3, as DNA: TGTGCCAGCAGTTCACCGACAGGAGTTAATGGAAAACTGTTTTTT. As protein: CASSSPTGVNGKLFF.

V and J are TRBV7-8 and TRBJ1-5; D call uncertain. The CDR3 consists of 13 residues. CDR1 SGHVS and CDR2 FQNEAQ come from the germline V gene. Deletions cut 5 bases from V and 6 bases from J, with 11 bases between. CDR3 loop: CASSRPGIQPQHF. DNA for the CDR3: TGTGCCAGCAGCCGCCCGGGTATTCAGCCCCAGCATTTT.

The chain uses TRBV29-1 and TRBJ1-1; D is ambiguous. CDR1 is SQVTM and CDR2 is ANQGSEA in the germline V gene. V was clipped by 4 bases and J by 0 bases, with 12 bases between them. The CDR3 spans 14 residues. The CDR3 protein is CSVGRQLLNTEAFF. CDR3 in DNA: TGCAGCGTTGGCCGGCAGCTATTGAACACTGAAGCTTTCTTT.

The chain uses TRBV30 and TRBJ1-2; 7 bases line up with TRBD1. Germline trimming cut 0 bases from V and 7 bases from J; bases unmatched to any gene: 5. The CDR3 has 13 amino acids. CDR1 and CDR2 from the germline V gene are GTSNPN and SVGIG (reference sequence). The CDR3 DNA follows: TGTGCCTGGAGTGTATCGACAGGGAGTGGCTACACCTTC. Residues: CAWSVSTGSGYTF.

This clonotype was picked up a small number of times. The V call is TRBV29-1, the J call TRBJ2-1; D may be TRBD1 (5 bases). The V gene's germline CDR1 is SQVTM and CDR2 ANQGSEA. The CDR3 extends over 13 amino acids. Trimming removed 7 bases at V and 2 bases at J, with 12 bases between. The CDR3 DNA follows: TGCAGCGCTGCGAGACAGACCTACAATGAGCAGTTCTTC. It yields the protein CSAARQTYNEQFF.

This clonotype showed up just a few times. This chain joins TRBV21-1 and TRBJ2-3; TRBD2 is taken as the D call from the table, unchecked against the DNA. TRBV21-1 counts as a pseudogene. This CDR3 spans 15 amino acids. CDR3 sequence (DNA): TGTGCCAGCAGCCCACAGCGGGAGGACACAGATACGCAGTATTTT. This sequence encodes CASSPQREDTDTQYF.

The V call is TRBV7-3, the J call TRBJ2-4; 13 bases align to TRBD2. This CDR3 has 18 residues. Germline V gene data show CDR1 as SGHTA and CDR2 as FQGTGA. J was trimmed by 13 bases and V by 0 bases; bases with no gene match: 15. CDR3 in DNA: TGTGCCAGCAGCTTAACGGGGGGTGGTCCTGGACTAGCGGGAGTGCAGTACTTC. Encoded protein: CASSLTGGGPGLAGVQYF.

The V gene is TRBV5-1, the J gene TRBJ1-1, with TRBD1 as a possible D gene (6 bases). The CDR3 totals 12 residues. Germline-derived CDR1 and CDR2 are SGHRS and YFSETQ. V was trimmed by 4 bases and J by 7 bases, leaving 11 bases between them. CDR3 sequence reads: CASSPRDIEAFF. The CDR3, as DNA: TGCGCCAGCAGCCCCCGGGACATTGAAGCTTTCTTT.

This chain uses TRBV6-1 with TRBJ2-5; TRBD1 might be the D (6 bases). The DNA end is more similar to TRBJ2-7, so the J call may be wrong. The length of the CDR3 is 14 residues. The germline V gene encodes CDR1 MNHNS and CDR2 SASEGT. The CDR3 sequence is CASSRQVTTYEQYF. The CDR3 nucleotides are TGTGCCAGCAGTCGACAGGTGACTACCTACGAGCAGTACTTC.

The chain employs TRBV19 and TRBJ2-1, with D perhaps matching TRBD2 (6 bases). This CDR3 comprises 15 residues. Trimming shortened V by 2 bases and J by 5 bases, and 13 bases separated the two germline ends. Germline V gene data show CDR1 as LNHDA and CDR2 as SQIVND (reference sequence). CDR3 in DNA: TGTGCCAGTAGTATACTGGCCGGGACTCACAATGAGCAGTTCTTC. It is translated as CASSILAGTHNEQFF.

The table lists this clonotype with a few counts. The chain carries TRBV7-2 and TRBJ2-7; 9 bases map to TRBD2. Trimming at V came to 1 base and at J to 6 bases, leaving 10 bases not matched to a gene. The CDR3 has 16 residues. Germline CDR1 SGHTA, CDR2 FQGNSA. Here the CDR3 reads CASSLEAGGLGREQYF. The CDR3 DNA reads TGTGCCAGCAGCTTAGAAGCGGGAGGATTGGGGCGCGAGCAGTACTTC.

The chain couples TRBV11-1 to TRBJ2-3; 9 nucleotides line up with TRBD2. V was pared by 5 bases and J by 5 bases, with 14 bases of the junction left unmatched. This CDR3 is 17 amino acids long. Germline-derived CDR1 and CDR2 are SGHAT and FQDESV (reference sequence). For the CDR3, the DNA is TGTGCCAGCAGCCTAGGGGCGGCTAGCGGGGCGGGAGATACGCAGTATTTT. This sequence encodes CASSLGAASGAGDTQYF.

The chain is built from TRBV6-1 and TRBJ1-1; 10 bases fit TRBD1. The CDR3 contains 15 residues. Germline V lookup: CDR1 MNHNS, CDR2 SASEGT. J lost 6 bases, V lost 4 bases, and 8 bases had no gene match. The DNA of the CDR3 is TGTGCCAGCAGTGTTCGCCGGGACAGGGGTGCTGAAGCTTTCTTT. This translates into CASSVRRDRGAEAFF.

The V gene is TRBV10-3, the J gene TRBJ2-3; 9 nucleotides align to TRBD2. The CDR3 loop spans 15 amino acids. The germline V gene encodes CDR1 ENHRY and CDR2 SYGVKD. V gave up 6 bases and J gave up 4 bases; unmatched junction bases: 8. The CDR3 coding sequence is TGTGCCATCAGGGTGGCTAGCGGGACGGCAGATACGCAGTATTTT. This translates into CAIRVASGTADTQYF.

The chain carries TRBV28 and TRBJ2-1, with D possibly matching TRBD1 (6 bases). The CDR3 consists of 15 residues. Germline V gene sequence: CDR1 MDHEN, CDR2 SYDVKM. The V end was cut by 5 bases, the J end by 10 bases, with 21 bases between. This CDR3 is CASSQQGHPSYEQFF. The CDR3 DNA sequence: TGTGCCAGCAGTCAACAGGGCCATCCCTCCTACGAGCAGTTCTTC.

J is TRBJ1-2 and V is TRBV7-3; D is unresolved. Trimming removed 4 bases from V and 8 bases from J, with 11 bases in between. Germline V CDR1 and CDR2: SGHTA, FQGTGA. This CDR3 contains 12 residues. CDR3 sequence (DNA): TGTGCCAGCAGCTCAACGAGGAGCGGCTACACCTTC. Encoded protein: CASSSTRSGYTF.

This clonotype was seen at least ten times. This chain links TRBV7-2 with TRBJ2-3, with D tentatively TRBD2 (6 bases). Germline V gene sequence: CDR1 SGHTA, CDR2 FQGNSA. This CDR3 has 13 residues. Trimming removed 2 bases from V and 6 bases from J, with 9 bases in between. The DNA for the CDR3 is TGTGCCAGCAGCTTAACCCGGGGGGATACGCAGTATTTT. This translates into CASSLTRGDTQYF.

The chain joins TRBV7-9 to TRBJ2-3, with 8 bases that match TRBD1. CDR3 size: 15 residues. V trimming: 2 bases; J trimming: 5 bases; junction bases outside the gene matches: 6. Germline lookup yields CDR1 SEHNR and CDR2 FQNEAQ (reference sequence). The CDR3: CASSLRTGRQDTQYF. The CDR3 nucleotides are TGTGCCAGCAGCTTACGGACAGGGCGCCAAGATACGCAGTATTTT.

V usage is TRBV3-1 and J usage is TRBJ2-1; 16 positions match TRBD2. J lost 0 bases, V lost 4 bases, and 6 bases had no gene match. Germline CDR1 reads LGHDT; CDR2 reads YNNKEL (reference sequence). The CDR3 loop spans 19 amino acids. The CDR3 spells CASSPGLAGGVPSYNEQFF. The CDR3 DNA reads as TGTGCCAGCAGCCCGGGACTAGCGGGAGGGGTCCCCTCCTACAATGAGCAGTTCTTC.

The J gene is TRBJ2-7, the V gene TRBV5-1; a possible D gene is TRBD2 (5 bases). From germline, CDR1 is SGHRS and CDR2 YFSETQ. The CDR3 has 15 amino acids. Trimming left V 1 base short and J 3 bases short, with 14 bases between. CDR3 bases: TGCGCCAGCAGCTTGTCGAGGGTAGAGGTCTACGAGCAGTACTTC. Translated, it gives CASSLSRVEVYEQYF.

In its sample, this clonotype was seen a few times. V gene TRBV20-1 combines with J gene TRBJ2-1; TRBD2 agrees at 9 bases. The CDR3 runs 14 residues. Germline V CDR1 and CDR2: DFQATT, SNEGSKA (reference sequence). The junction had 9 bases not matched to a gene; V was cut back by 5 bases and J by 7 bases. CDR3 in DNA: TGCAGTGCTTTGGGACTAGCAGGGGGGAATGAGCAGTTCTTC. Residues: CSALGLAGGNEQFF.

As concerns this clonotype: With a much larger clone just one base away, this may be a read error. The rearrangement uses TRBV29-1 and TRBJ2-1; no reliable D call. Trimming left V 2 bases short and J 12 bases short, with 26 bases between. The CDR3 is 16 residues long. Germline V gene data show CDR1 as SQVTM and CDR2 as ANQGSEA. CDR3 region: CSVERVSPVGGSGQFF. The CDR3 DNA is TGCAGCGTTGAACGTGTCTCGCCAGTCGGTGGTAGTGGGCAGTTCTTC.

The chain has TRBV5-6 and TRBJ2-1, with a weak D call TRBD2 (5 bases). Germline V gene lookup returns CDR1 SGHDT and CDR2 YYEEEE. V was shortened by 0 bases and J by 15 bases, with 13 bases between the two germline ends. The CDR3 length is 12 residues. This CDR3 reads CASSLALLDLFF. In DNA form, the CDR3 reads TGTGCCAGCAGCTTGGCTTTACTAGATCTGTTCTTC. The whole variable domain, remainder taken from reference TRBV5-6 and TRBJ2-1, is DAGVTQSPTHLIKTRGQQVTLRCSPKSGHDTVSWYQQALGQGPQFIFQYYEEEERQRGNFPDRFSGHQFPNYSSELNVNALLLGDSALYLCASSLALLDLFFGPGTRLTVL.

A word on this clonotype: A junction boundary mismatches the germline segment, possibly from a read error. The chain combines TRBV7-7 with TRBJ2-1, with 11 bases lining up with TRBD1. The CDR3 sequence is 15 residues long. Per germline, CDR1 SSHAT and CDR2 FNYEAQ (reference sequence). The CDR3 reads CASRPGTGGEDEQFF. The CDR3 bases are TGTGCTAGCAGGCCCGGGACAGGGGGGGAGGATGAGCAGTTCTTC. Full variable domain (rest looked up from reference TRBV7-7 and TRBJ2-1): GAGVSQSPRYKVTKRGQDVTLRCDPISSHATLYWYQQALGQGPEFLTYFNYEAQPDKSGLPSDRFSAERPEGSISTLTIQRTEQRDSAMYRCASRPGTGGEDEQFFGPGTRLTVL.